This T cell receptor beta chain comes out of a study of shared clonotypes between healthy human individuals. The study's findings and limits: Clonotype sharing among the donors was expected to vary with sequencing depth.

Cells designated naive CD8 were CD45RO-negative and were positively selected for CCR7, with terminally differentiated effector memory CD45RA+ cells excluded. Those who donated, Caucasian adults without exception, all lived in Nashville, Tennessee. Trimming cost V 5 bases and J 3 bases, with 17 bases left between them. Per germline, CDR1 SGHVS and CDR2 FQNEAQ. The CDR3 runs to 15 residues. With regard to this clone: Antigen specificity is unknown.

Replicate sorted-subset PCRs were loaded with around 220 ng DNA, tens of thousands of T cell genomes. Generated by immunoSEQ multiplex PCR, the TCRdb table keeps only in-frame clones and is missing some. The table records hundreds of thousands of clones, roughly 96% of them present only once. This TCR was sampled from a woman in her thirties in good health. The sequenced material came from naive CD8+ T cells sorted from blood. The chain employs TRBV7-8 and TRBJ2-7; either TRBD1 or TRBD2 may fit D (5 bases each). CDR3 sequence reads: CASSLNPGPNYEQYF. CDR3 in DNA: TGTGCCAGCAGCCTCAACCCGGGGCCTAACTACGAGCAGTACTTC.